This TCR beta chain was identified in a study of immune evolution from preneoplasia to lung adenocarcinoma. Resections took place in Japan or China from about 2013 to 2017. Histologic diagnosis was independently verified by two lung pathologists. Macro-dissection enriched premalignant or tumor cells before nucleic acid extraction. Study-level findings and limits: From normal lung to invasive adenocarcinoma, top clone frequencies appeared to decrease.

Only in-frame clones appear in the TCRdb table, and some are missing; sequencing was by immunoSEQ multiplex PCR. The sample yields 6,500 to 7,500 clones, 77% seen once. This CDR3 region has 17 residues. CDR1 is SGHVS and CDR2 is FNYEAQ in the germline V gene. The J segment lost 5 bases and the V segment lost 0 bases, leaving 9 bases of the junction unmatched. Concerning this clone: Its antigen is currently unknown.

The chain recombines TRBV7-6 with TRBJ2-5, with TRBD2 identical over 10 bases. This sequence originates from a person aged 55-80 years with lung adenocarcinoma. The sample consisted of FFPE lung adenocarcinoma in situ tissue. CDR3 nucleotides: TGTGCCAGCAGCTTAGCGTCGATAGCGGGGGGTAGGGAGACCCAGTACTTC. This codes for CASSLASIAGGRETQYF.